Following are 13 T cell receptor beta chains from one sample sequenced in a study of early T cells in non-severe SARS-CoV-2 infection. Each CDR3 protein is one row after TCRdb ran MiXCR on the 5' RACE reads. This table holds approximately 27,000 distinct CDR3 sequences, roughly 9.7% found once. The sample comprised whole blood. These receptors were taken from an adult who was a healthcare worker with PCR-confirmed SARS-CoV-2 infection or an uninfected control (not recorded which).

This clonotype was observed a handful of times. The chain has TRBV7-8 and TRBJ2-5; TRBD2 agrees at 8 bases. The J segment lost 5 bases and the V segment lost 5 bases, leaving 7 bases of the junction unmatched. Per the germline V gene, CDR1 is SGHVS and CDR2 is FQNEAQ. The CDR3 has 14 residues. The CDR3 spells CASSGRGAVETQYF. The DNA of the CDR3 is TGTGCCAGCAGCGGGCGGGGGGCTGTGGAGACCCAGTACTTC. The whole variable domain, filled in from reference TRBV7-8 and TRBJ2-5, reads GAGVSQSPRYKVAKRGQDVALRCDPISGHVSLFWYQQALGQGPEFLTYFQNEAQLDKSGLPSDRFFAERPEGSVSTLKIQRTQQEDSAVYLCASSGRGAVETQYFGPGTRLLVL.

This clonotype was picked up many times. The V gene is TRBV7-8, the J gene TRBJ2-1; 7 bases agree with TRBD2. The trim removed 0 bases at V and 6 bases at J, leaving 8 bases unmatched. The CDR3 loop spans 16 amino acids. Looked up from germline, CDR1 is SGHVS and CDR2 is FQNEAQ. The chain's CDR3 is CASSLARGSLFNEQFF. CDR3 nucleotides: TGTGCCAGCAGCTTAGCGCGGGGGTCCTTATTCAATGAGCAGTTCTTC. Variable domain in full (rest from reference TRBV7-8 and TRBJ2-1): GAGVSQSPRYKVAKRGQDVALRCDPISGHVSLFWYQQALGQGPEFLTYFQNEAQLDKSGLPSDRFFAERPEGSVSTLKIQRTQQEDSAVYLCASSLARGSLFNEQFFGPGTRLTVL.

This clonotype has ten or more counts. The chain has TRBV7-9 and TRBJ1-5; no firm D call. There are 14 residues in the CDR3. Trimming took 5 bases from V and 6 from J, leaving 14 bases between them. The germline V gene has CDR1 SEHNR and CDR2 FQNEAQ (reference sequence). CDR3 DNA: TGTGCCAGCAGCACTGGAGGAGCCGGTCAGCCCCAGCATTTT. It specifies CASSTGGAGQPQHF.

This clonotype has at least ten counts. The chain employs TRBV20-1 and TRBJ2-1, with TRBD1 as a possible D gene (5 bases). In germline, CDR1 is DFQATT, CDR2 SNEGSKA (reference sequence). Trimming removed 6 bases at V and 4 bases at J, with 22 bases between. The CDR3 totals 16 residues. CDR3: CSASRLRGKGYNEQFF. The CDR3 DNA is TGCAGTGCCTCTAGACTCCGAGGAAAGGGGTACAATGAGCAGTTCTTC.

The sample holds many counts of this clonotype. The chain couples TRBV11-2 to TRBJ1-4, with D hard to call. Trimming removed 3 bases at V and 8 bases at J, with 10 bases between. The germline V gene encodes CDR1 SGHAT and CDR2 FQNNGV. This CDR3 is 13 amino acids long. The CDR3 DNA reads TGTGCCAGCAGCTTGGGGTTGATGGAAAAACTGTTTTTT. Its translation is CASSLGLMEKLFF.

This clonotype was observed at least ten times. This chain uses TRBV10-1 with TRBJ1-3, with D hard to call. The germline gives CDR1 WNHNN, CDR2 SYGVQD (reference sequence). CDR3 length equals 15 residues. Trimming cost V 4 bases and J 0 bases, with 10 bases left between them. For the CDR3, the DNA is TGCGCCAGCAGTGCGGGGTCGTCCTCTGGAAACACCATATATTTT. It codes for CASSAGSSSGNTIYF.

This clonotype came up many times. The V gene is TRBV18, the J gene TRBJ2-1; 10 nucleotides align to TRBD1. This CDR3 contains 15 residues. In germline, CDR1 is KGHSH, CDR2 LQKENI. V was clipped by 2 bases and J by 9 bases; unmatched bases: 7. For the CDR3, the DNA is TGTGCCAGCTCACCAATCTGGACAGGGGGAGGTGAGCAGTTCTTC. Translating gives CASSPIWTGGGEQFF.

The chain employs TRBV5-1 and TRBJ2-1; D unresolved. Trimming took off 0 bases at V and 10 bases at J, with 8 bases between the two ends. Germline V gives CDR1 SGHRS, CDR2 YFSETQ. This CDR3 spans 12 amino acids. For the CDR3, the DNA is TGCGCCAGCAGCTTGGTTGGGCTAGAGCAGTTCTTC. Protein product: CASSLVGLEQFF.

This clonotype was counted many times. The rearrangement links TRBV7-6 to TRBJ2-7; perhaps TRBD1 as D (6 bases). There are 16 residues in the CDR3. The germline gives CDR1 SGHVS, CDR2 FNYEAQ. V was trimmed by 5 bases and J by 3 bases, leaving 20 bases between them. CDR3 in amino acids: CASSPSRGYGGYEQYF. DNA for the CDR3: TGTGCCAGCAGCCCATCGAGGGGGTATGGAGGCTACGAGCAGTACTTC.

This clonotype is medium-sized by share. The CDR3 sequence is CASSLEGGQAFQETQYF. In nucleotides, the CDR3 is TGTGCCAGCAGCTTAGAAGGCGGACAGGCCTTCCAAGAGACCCAGTACTTC. V is TRBV11-2 and J is TRBJ2-5, with 7 bases identical to TRBD1. Germline loops: CDR1 SGHAT, CDR2 FQNNGV. With 0 bases clipped from V and 1 base from J, the junction kept 8 bases outside the gene matches. This CDR3 contains 17 residues.

This clonotype was picked up many times. The chain links TRBV4-3 to TRBJ2-1; no firm D call. This CDR3 contains 13 residues. Looked up from germline, CDR1 is LGHNA and CDR2 is YSLEER. The V gene lost 1 base and the J gene lost 7 bases, with 8 bases spanning the gap. CDR3 coding DNA: TGCGCCAGCAGCCAAGGTGCTGTAAATGAGCAGTTCTTC. Amino acids: CASSQGAVNEQFF.

This clonotype occurred many times. This chain uses TRBV12-3 or TRBV12-4 with TRBJ2-2; D is unclear. Trimming took off 4 bases at V and 2 bases at J, with 5 bases between the two ends. The CDR3 is 13 residues long. The CDR3 spells CASSYVNTGELFF. CDR3 DNA: TGTGCCAGCAGTTACGTTAACACCGGGGAGCTGTTTTTT.

This clonotype was seen repeatedly, ten times or more. This rearrangement joins TRBV27 to TRBJ2-7, with 9 bases aligning to TRBD2. Germline V lookup: CDR1 MNHEY, CDR2 SMNVEV (reference sequence). V dropped 5 bases and J dropped 5; count of bases not matched to a gene: 13. The CDR3 extends over 16 amino acids. CDR3 bases: TGTGCCAGCAGTCCTACAACAGCGGGGGGCGAGGACGAGCAGTACTTC. Amino acids: CASSPTTAGGEDEQYF.